Below, 3 T cell receptor beta chains from the same sample are listed, as sequenced in a study of control samples from healthy donors and cancer patients. The data were produced by immunoSEQ multiplex PCR, yet TCRdb's version contains in-frame clones alone and is incomplete. The sample holds 100,000 to 150,000 clones, 92% seen once. What was sequenced was blood. Receptors were obtained from a man younger than 35 in good health.

The V call is TRBV18, the J call TRBJ2-7; TRBD1 aligns across 8 bases. The germline V gene has CDR1 KGHSH and CDR2 LQKENI. J lost 3 bases, V lost 3 bases, and 1 base had no gene match. The CDR3 extends over 13 amino acids. In DNA form, the CDR3 reads TGTGCCAGCTCACCGGACAGGGACTACGAGCAGTACTTC. Translation gives CASSPDRDYEQYF.

Of note for this clone: At one end the junction does not follow the germline gene, possibly because of a read error. V and J are TRBV5-6 and TRBJ2-1; D may match TRBD1 or TRBD2 (5 bases each). Germline V gene lookup returns CDR1 SGHDT and CDR2 YYEEEE. CDR3 length: 13 amino acids. The CDR3 sequence: CASSATGTPNWLF. The CDR3 nucleotides are TGTGCCAGCAGCGCAACCGGGACCCCGAATTGGCTCTTC.

V usage is TRBV4-1 and J usage is TRBJ1-1; a possible D gene is TRBD1 (5 bases). The CDR3 spans 15 residues. Germline V gene lookup returns CDR1 MGHRA and CDR2 YSYEKL. With 7 bases removed from V and 5 bases from J, the gap between germline ends came to 20 bases. CDR3 sequence: CASKKGAGGGTEAFF. The CDR3 bases are TGCGCCAGCAAAAAAGGGGCGGGTGGTGGGACTGAAGCTTTCTTT.